The source of this T cell receptor beta chain is a study of cytomegalovirus exposure and HLA in healthy donors. Study-level points and caveats: The productive fraction for most TCR beta V segments was about 90% or about 30% in an earlier analysis. Based on reports, TCR beta sequences accurately predicted HLA-A and HLA-B alleles for most subjects. The authors considered a cluster of highly shared sequence variants likely to be a sequencing artifact.

Amplification used 60 Vbeta primers and 13 Jbeta primers. The data were produced by immunoSEQ multiplex PCR, yet TCRdb's version contains in-frame clones alone and is incomplete. The sample yields roughly 120,000 clones, approximately 80% seen once. The sample holds a few counts of this clone. What it recognizes is unknown. The source is a young man in good health and CMV-seropositive. Sequences were obtained from PBMCs.

The CDR3 region has the DNA TGTGCCAGCTCGGATAGCGGGAGGGGCGGAACCGGGGAGCTGTTTTTT. Translated, it gives CASSDSGRGGTGELFF. J is TRBJ2-2 and V is TRBV28; 11 bases match TRBD2. With V trimmed by 8 bases and J by 5 bases, 10 bases remained unmatched. The CDR3 totals 16 residues. CDR1 is MDHEN, CDR2 SYDVKM, per germline.